The 16 T cell receptor beta chains reported below all come from one sample, sequenced in a study of regulatory T cells in long-lasting Graves disease. Investigators prepared the TCR beta libraries by applying iRepertoire HTBI primers and Arm-PCR of CDR3 regions. TCRdb re-derived calls from the multiplex PCR reads in MiXCR, one entry per CDR3 protein. The profile covers under 400,000 distinct CDR3 sequences, with approximately 15% appearing a single time and roughly 27% taken by the ten largest. Described time point: newly diagnosed GD, antithyroid drugs for less than 3 months. Extracted RNA from PBMCs served as the source of the TCR library. The same specimen was also included in a second study, on T cells in Graves' hyperthyroidism and ophthalmopathy.

The specimen comprised peripheral blood mononuclear cells (PBMCs), sampled at new diagnosis, from a patient treated with antithyroid drugs. The receptors derive from a man between 40 and 49 years old with Graves disease.

A remark on this clonotype: A single base separates this from a much larger clone, so it may be a read error. V gene TRBV28 combines with J gene TRBJ2-7; TRBD1 might be the D (5 bases). This CDR3 spans 14 amino acids. With 6 bases removed from V and 0 bases from J, the gap between germline ends came to 12 bases. The germline V gene has CDR1 MDHEN and CDR2 SYDVKM. The CDR3 bases are TGTGCCAGCAGAGTGGCAGGGCCCTCCTACGAGCAGTACTTC. Translating it yields CASRVAGPSYEQYF.

This clonotype has more than one count but fewer than ten. CDR3 sequence reads: CASSQRWRATNEKLFF. The CDR3 DNA follows: TGCGCCAGCAGCCAAAGATGGAGGGCAACTAATGAAAAACTGTTTTTT. The chain couples TRBV4-1 to TRBJ1-4, with unresolved D. The V gene's germline CDR1 is MGHRA and CDR2 YSYEKL. This CDR3 region has 16 residues. V was shortened by 2 bases and J by 0 bases, with 10 bases between the two germline ends.

This clonotype appeared many times. At one end the junction does not follow the germline gene, possibly because of a read error. The J gene is TRBJ2-5, the V gene TRBV28; 10 bases fit TRBD1. CDR1 MDHEN and CDR2 SYDVKM come from the germline V gene. The CDR3 contains 16 residues. The CDR3 loop reads CASTLGTGAMVETQYF. CDR3 in DNA: TGTGCCAGCACTTTAGGGACAGGGGCTATGGTAGAGACCCAGTACTTC.

This clonotype was seen repeatedly, ten times or more. The rearrangement links TRBV27 to TRBJ2-3; D call uncertain. The V end lost 4 bases, the J end lost 8 bases, and 13 bases lay between the germline ends. This CDR3 has 13 amino acids. In germline, CDR1 is MNHEY, CDR2 SMNVEV (reference sequence). The CDR3 nucleotides read TGTGCCAGCAGTTATGCGAAAATGGGTACGCAGTATTTT. Amino acids: CASSYAKMGTQYF.

This clonotype was observed at least ten times. J is TRBJ2-4 and V is TRBV18; no clear D. CDR3 size: 16 residues. Trimming took off 0 bases at V and 0 bases at J, with 9 bases between the two ends. Germline assignment: CDR1 KGHSH and CDR2 LQKENI. CDR3 nucleotide sequence: TGTGCCAGCTCACCACCGTCACCCTTAGCCAAAAACATTCAGTACTTC. Its protein is CASSPPSPLAKNIQYF.

This clonotype appeared a few times. V and J are TRBV20-1 and TRBJ2-3, with TRBD2 matching over 12 bases. The CDR3 totals 15 residues. CDR1 and CDR2 (germline): DFQATT, SNEGSKA (reference sequence). The trim removed 5 bases at V and 1 base at J, leaving 4 bases unmatched. The CDR3 coding sequence is TGCAGTGCTGAAAGACTAGCGGGGGGCACAGATACGCAGTATTTT. Translation: CSAERLAGGTDTQYF.

Ten or more counts support this clonotype. The CDR3 nucleotides are TGCGCCAGCCAAGCCGGACTAATCACAGATACGCAGTATTTT. Residues: CASQAGLITDTQYF. This rearrangement joins TRBV5-1 to TRBJ2-3; D is possibly TRBD2 (6 bases). V gave up 7 bases and J gave up 2 bases, with 14 bases separating them. The CDR3 totals 14 residues. Per germline, CDR1 SGHRS and CDR2 YFSETQ.

The chain employs TRBV12-3 or TRBV12-4 and TRBJ2-3, with a weak D call TRBD1 (6 bases). The CDR3 extends over 13 amino acids. The V end lost 6 bases, the J end lost 5 bases, and 12 bases lay between the germline ends. This chain's CDR3 is CASSQGRRDTQYF. The CDR3 DNA reads TGTGCCAGCAGCCAGGGGCGTCGAGATACGCAGTATTTT.

This clonotype occurred a few times. The V and J genes are TRBV30 and TRBJ2-1, with 14 bases matching TRBD2. The CDR3 runs 14 residues. Germline CDR1 reads GTSNPN; CDR2 reads SVGIG (reference sequence). The V and J ends lost 3 bases and 7 bases, in that order; junction bases with no gene match: 2. CDR3 bases: TGTGCCTGGAGCCGACTAGCGGGGGGGAATGAGCAGTTCTTC. Translation: CAWSRLAGGNEQFF.

This clonotype was seen a few times. The CDR3 ends on some other residue instead of the conserved phenylalanine or tryptophan, so this is likely a read error. The rearrangement uses TRBV15 and TRBJ2-6; tentative D call: TRBD1 (6 bases). The length of the CDR3 is 19 residues. The germline CDR1 and CDR2 sequences are LNHNV and YYDKDF (reference sequence). Trimming stripped 0 bases from V and 3 bases from J, with 18 bases between. The CDR3 DNA sequence: TGTGCCACCAGCAGAGATCGGTTAAGGGGGTTTAGTGGGGCCAACGTCCTGACTTCC. This sequence encodes CATSRDRLRGFSGANVLTS.

This clonotype was found many times. The chain has TRBV5-6 and TRBJ2-7; 9 bases line up with TRBD1. This CDR3 has 11 amino acids. Germline V gives CDR1 SGHDT, CDR2 YYEEEE. The J segment lost 8 bases and the V segment lost 7 bases, leaving 4 bases of the junction unmatched. The CDR3 DNA is TGTGCCAGCTCAACAGGGGGCAAGCAGTACTTC. It specifies CASSTGGKQYF.

Concerning this clonotype itself: A much larger clone is a single base away; this may be a read error. This rearrangement joins TRBV7-3 to TRBJ2-7; D call uncertain. CDR1 SGHTA and CDR2 FQGTGA come from the germline V gene. CDR3 length equals 14 residues. CDR3 bases: TGTGCCTGGAGCCTCTTAGGCAGCTCCTGCGAGCAGTACTTC. Its protein is CAWSLLGSSCEQYF.

This clonotype came up a few times. The V and J genes are TRBV11-2 and TRBJ2-4, with D perhaps matching TRBD2 (6 bases). Per germline, CDR1 SGHAT and CDR2 FQNNGV. The V gene lost 4 bases and the J gene lost 0 bases, with 19 bases spanning the gap. This CDR3 spans 18 amino acids. The CDR3 bases are TGTGCCAGCAGCTATACTCTGGGACTTAGGCTAGCCAAAAACATTCAGTACTTC. It specifies CASSYTLGLRLAKNIQYF. Variable domain in full (rest from reference TRBV11-2 and TRBJ2-4): EAGVAQSPRYKIIEKRQSVAFWCNPISGHATLYWYQQILGQGPKLLIQFQNNGVVDDSQLPKDRFSAERLKGVDSTLKIQPAKLEDSAVYLCASSYTLGLRLAKNIQYFGAGTRLSVL.

V usage is TRBV19 and J usage is TRBJ2-1; 7 nucleotides match TRBD1. Germline CDR1 reads LNHDA; CDR2 reads SQIVND (reference sequence). After removal of 4 bases from V and 10 bases from J, the junction contained 13 bases not matched to a gene. The CDR3 totals 15 residues. The DNA of the CDR3 is TGTGCCAGTAGTAACGCCTACAGGGGTAGGAGGGAGCAGTTCTTC. Encoded protein: CASSNAYRGRREQFF.

In this sample, this clonotype turned up once. The chain carries TRBV6-1 and TRBJ1-2; D unclear. There are 13 residues in the CDR3. The ends were cut back, 3 bases at V and 8 bases at J, with 13 bases in the middle. Germline V gives CDR1 MNHNS, CDR2 SASEGT. The CDR3 DNA follows: TGTGCCAGCAGTGACTTCGAGGGCGGGGGCTACACCTTC. The encoded protein is CASSDFEGGGYTF.

In its sample, this clonotype was seen many times. V is TRBV3-1 and J is TRBJ2-1, with 7 bases lining up with TRBD2. CDR3 size: 16 residues. The junction had 6 bases not matched to a gene; V was cut back by 0 bases and J by 4 bases. The germline V gene has CDR1 LGHDT and CDR2 YNNKEL (reference sequence). The CDR3 nucleotides read TGTGCCAGCAGCCAAGATAGGGCTAGCGGATACAATGAGCAGTTCTTC. The encoded protein is CASSQDRASGYNEQFF.